This TCR beta chain was sequenced during a study of blood T cell repertoires in COVID-19. In the study overall: Acute and convalescent COVID-19 samples came from the United States, Italy and Spain.

The CDR3 extends over 13 amino acids. Germline V gives CDR1 MDHEN, CDR2 SYDVKM. V was cut by 9 bases and J by 3 bases, with 12 bases left in between. Per the authors' pipeline: Estimates of nucleated cell counts were drawn from the amplification of reference gene primers. Only in-frame clones appear in the TCRdb table, and some are missing; sequencing was by immunoSEQ multiplex PCR. Clonal size and the V and J genes are those of that table, whereas D and trimming came from the DNA. The sample comprises more than 95,000 clones, around 76% of which are singletons, and about 18% rests with the top ten. This TCR was sampled from a man at least 80 years old with acute or convalescent COVID-19. Sequenced input: peripheral blood. The V and J genes are TRBV28 and TRBJ1-5; tentative D call: TRBD1 (5 bases). The CDR3 protein is CASGRGINQPQHF. The CDR3 DNA is TGTGCCAGTGGGAGGGGCATCAATCAGCCCCAGCATTTT.